The source of this TCR beta chain is a study of T cell responses to AZD1222 COVID-19 vaccine (dated by TCRdb to the early 2020s). About the study as a whole: Because spike-specific TCR depth and breadth did not differ between the two schedules, AZD1222 recipients who got a second dose at roughly 4 weeks were pooled with those who got a second dose at roughly 12 weeks. TCR sequencing was performed for about 250 trial participants, of whom around 200 were given two doses of AZD1222 and roughly 25 were given two doses of MenACWY control vaccine. Enrollment into the trials was organized by age into subgroups of 18-55, 56-69 and 70-plus years, and those subgroups contained roughly 140, 27 and 60 TCR-sequenced participants, respectively. On the study overall, not on this receptor specifically: The vaccine-associated CD4 TCRs covered the entire spike protein, and the dominant responses fell in regions 160-218 and 743-854. After two AZD1222 doses, both the breadth and the depth of spike-specific TCRs were significantly higher than at day 0 and than in MenACWY recipients. In the small 56-69-year group, the increase in depth fell short of significance, most likely because of low power. Only five to seven AZD1222 recipients were SARS-CoV-2 seropositive at baseline, limiting conclusions about previously exposed vaccinees. Because no day 14 peak-response samples were available, the repertoires could be characterized only after the peak T cell response. Nearly half of unique spike-specific TCRs reportedly recognized epitopes outside regions mutated in the B.1.351 and B.1.1.7 variants. Participants were mostly white British, with more females than males. The authors suggested clonal diversity may have been underestimated.

From the cysteine through the phenylalanine, the CDR3 covers 15 amino acids. CDR3 DNA only is kept here, 45 bases in frame from base 1. At the junction V is shortened by 5 bases and J by 3 bases, with 11 bases in between. CDR1 and CDR2 were assigned from the germline V gene (reference sequence) as MNHEY and SMNVEV. The CDR3 regions of human TCRbeta chains were subjected to immunosequencing. The authors processed their data as follows. Repertoire TCRs were checked for matches against a reference library of SARS-CoV-2-specific TCRs that had been generated using the MIRA antigen-specificity platform. Breadth was defined as the fraction of unique TCRs that were SARS-CoV-2-associated. Depth was defined as the fraction of total T cells that were SARS-CoV-2-associated. Using the MIRA data, each spike-specific TCR was assigned both to the spike region to which the TCR was reactive and to a CD4 or CD8 class. Log10-transformed breadth and depth values were compared by one-way ANOVA with Sidak's multiple comparisons tests. TCRdb's version of the immuneACCESS table is confined to in-frame rearrangements and falls short of the full clone set. An unresolved V gene accounts for under half of the shortfall where checked; the remainder is of unknown origin. V and J calls and clone size follow that table, whereas D and trimming were derived from the DNA. Counted in this sample were tens of thousands of clones; more than 70% of them appeared once. The ten largest make up roughly 19% of the sample.

As for this clone: The specificity of this receptor is unknown. There are no base qualities to consult, and no much larger clone falls within one base.

The time point label for this specimen denotes: baseline before first vaccination. Vaccinee samples came from UK trials COV001 and COV002, including a single-blind randomized controlled phase 2/3 trial of AZD1222 (ChAdOx1 nCoV-19) in healthy adults. Trial participant PBMC samples were collected at day 0 and day 28 after the second dose for TCRbeta chain sequencing. Recombination joined TRBV27 with TRBJ1-6; TRBD1 is a possible D gene, resting on 5 matching bases. The sample was peripheral blood, taken on day 0 of AZD1222 vaccination. The receptor comes from an adult in good health. Here is the DNA: TGTGCCAGCAGTATCGCAGGGATCTATAATTCACCCCTCCACTTT. This yields the protein CASSIAGIYNSPLHF.